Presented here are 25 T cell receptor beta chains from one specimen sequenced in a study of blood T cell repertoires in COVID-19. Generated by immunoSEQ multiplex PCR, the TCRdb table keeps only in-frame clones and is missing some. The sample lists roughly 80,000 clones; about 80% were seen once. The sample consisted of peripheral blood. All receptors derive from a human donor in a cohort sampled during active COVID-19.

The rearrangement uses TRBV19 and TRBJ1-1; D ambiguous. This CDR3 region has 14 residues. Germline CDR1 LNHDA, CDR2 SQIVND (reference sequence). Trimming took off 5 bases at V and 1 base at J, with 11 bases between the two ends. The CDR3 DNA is TGTGCCAGTAGTCGGCACGGAGAGAACACTGAAGCTTTCTTT. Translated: CASSRHGENTEAFF.

This CDR3 reads CASSLEQGAAGYEQYF. The DNA for the CDR3 is TGCGCCAGCAGCTTGGAACAGGGGGCCGCTGGCTACGAGCAGTACTTC. V gene TRBV5-1 combines with J gene TRBJ2-7; 9 nucleotides match TRBD1. V trimming: 0 bases; J trimming: 3 bases; junction bases outside the gene matches: 7. The germline CDR1 and CDR2 sequences are SGHRS and YFSETQ. The CDR3 consists of 16 residues.

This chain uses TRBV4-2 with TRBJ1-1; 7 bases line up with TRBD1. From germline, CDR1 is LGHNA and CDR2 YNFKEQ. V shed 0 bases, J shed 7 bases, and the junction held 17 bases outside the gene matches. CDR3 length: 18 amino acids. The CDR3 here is CASSQESSGLQGQGEAFF. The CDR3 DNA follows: TGTGCCAGCAGCCAAGAGTCCTCGGGCTTACAGGGGCAGGGTGAAGCTTTCTTT.

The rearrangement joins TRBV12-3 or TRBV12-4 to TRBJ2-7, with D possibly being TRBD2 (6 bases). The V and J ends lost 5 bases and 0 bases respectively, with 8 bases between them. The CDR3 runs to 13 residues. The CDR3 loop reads CASSKDYSYEQYF. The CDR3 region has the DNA TGTGCCAGCAGTAAGGACTACTCCTACGAGCAGTACTTC.

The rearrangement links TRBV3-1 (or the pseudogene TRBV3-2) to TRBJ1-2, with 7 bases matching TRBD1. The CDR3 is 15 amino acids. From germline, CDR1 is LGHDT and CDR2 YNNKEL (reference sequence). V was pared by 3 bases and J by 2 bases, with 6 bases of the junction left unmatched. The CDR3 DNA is TGTGCCAGCAGCCACTCCTCGACAGGGAACTATGGCTACACCTTC. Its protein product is CASSHSSTGNYGYTF.

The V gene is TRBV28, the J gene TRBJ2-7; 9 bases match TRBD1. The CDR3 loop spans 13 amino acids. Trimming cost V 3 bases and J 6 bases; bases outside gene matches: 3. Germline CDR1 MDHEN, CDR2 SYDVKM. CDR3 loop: CASSLGQGLEQYF. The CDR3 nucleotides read TGTGCCAGCAGTTTGGGACAGGGTCTCGAGCAGTACTTC.

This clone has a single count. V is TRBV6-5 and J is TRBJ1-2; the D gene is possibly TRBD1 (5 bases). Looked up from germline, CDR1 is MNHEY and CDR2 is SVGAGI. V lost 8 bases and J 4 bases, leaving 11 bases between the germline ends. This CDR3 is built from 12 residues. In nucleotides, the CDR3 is TGTGCCAGCCGCACAGGCGTCTATGGCTACACCTTC. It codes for CASRTGVYGYTF.

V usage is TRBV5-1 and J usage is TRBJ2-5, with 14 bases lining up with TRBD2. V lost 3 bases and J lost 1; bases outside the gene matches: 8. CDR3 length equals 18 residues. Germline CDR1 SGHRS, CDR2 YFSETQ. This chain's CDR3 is CASSSRLAGGVSQETQYF. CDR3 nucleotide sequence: TGCGCCAGCAGCTCAAGACTAGCGGGAGGGGTATCCCAAGAGACCCAGTACTTC.

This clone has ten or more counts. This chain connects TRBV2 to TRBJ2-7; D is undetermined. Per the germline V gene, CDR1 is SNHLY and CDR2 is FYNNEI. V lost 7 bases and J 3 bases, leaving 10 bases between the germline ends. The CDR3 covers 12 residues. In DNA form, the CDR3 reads TGTGCCAGCACCACAGACGTCTACGAGCAGTACTTC. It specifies CASTTDVYEQYF.

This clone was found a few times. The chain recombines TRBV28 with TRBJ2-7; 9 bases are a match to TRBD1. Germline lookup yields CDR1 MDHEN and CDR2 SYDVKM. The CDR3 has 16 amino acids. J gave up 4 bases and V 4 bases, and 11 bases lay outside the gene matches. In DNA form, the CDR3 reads TGTGCCAGCAGTTCACCTCCGGGACAGGGTTTTTACGAGCAGTACTTC. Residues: CASSSPPGQGFYEQYF.

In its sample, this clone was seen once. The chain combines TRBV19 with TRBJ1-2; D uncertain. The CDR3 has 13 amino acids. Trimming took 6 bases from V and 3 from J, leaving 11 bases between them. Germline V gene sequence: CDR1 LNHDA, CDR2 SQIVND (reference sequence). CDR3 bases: TGTGCCAGTAGCCCCTCGAGTTACTATGGCTACACCTTC. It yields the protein CASSPSSYYGYTF.

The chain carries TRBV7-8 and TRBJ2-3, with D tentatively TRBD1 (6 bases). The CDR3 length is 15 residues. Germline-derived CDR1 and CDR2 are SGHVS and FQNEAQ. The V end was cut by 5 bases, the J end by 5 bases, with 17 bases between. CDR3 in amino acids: CASSPGARAGDTQYF. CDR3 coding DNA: TGTGCCAGCAGCCCAGGGGCCAGGGCGGGAGATACGCAGTATTTT.

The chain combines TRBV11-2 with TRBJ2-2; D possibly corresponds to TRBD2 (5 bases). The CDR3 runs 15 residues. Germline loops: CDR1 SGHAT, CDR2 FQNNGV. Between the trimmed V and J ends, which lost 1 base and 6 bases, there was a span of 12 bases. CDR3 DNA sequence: TGTGCCAGCAGCTTAGGAAGCGTCGGGGCCGGGGAGCTGTTTTTT. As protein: CASSLGSVGAGELFF.

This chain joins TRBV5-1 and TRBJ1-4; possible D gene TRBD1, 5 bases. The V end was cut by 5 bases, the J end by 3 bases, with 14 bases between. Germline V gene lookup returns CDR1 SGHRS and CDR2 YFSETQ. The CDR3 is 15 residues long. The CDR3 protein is CASSPRWGANEKLFF. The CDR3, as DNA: TGCGCCAGCAGTCCCCGGTGGGGGGCTAATGAAAAACTGTTTTTT.

CDR3: CASSSTGLRAGELFF. CDR3 in DNA: TGTGCCAGCAGTTCGACAGGGCTCAGGGCCGGGGAGCTGTTTTTT. V is TRBV27 and J is TRBJ2-2, with 7 bases fitting TRBD1. The CDR3 is 15 amino acids. In germline, CDR1 is MNHEY, CDR2 SMNVEV (reference sequence). The V segment lost 4 bases and the J segment 6 bases; nucleotides outside the gene matches: 8.

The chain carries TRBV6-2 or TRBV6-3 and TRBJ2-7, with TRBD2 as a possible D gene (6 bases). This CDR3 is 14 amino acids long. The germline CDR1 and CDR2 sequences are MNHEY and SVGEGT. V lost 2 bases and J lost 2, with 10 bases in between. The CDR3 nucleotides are TGTGCCAGCAGTTACCGTAGCGGAGCCTACGAGCAGTACTTC. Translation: CASSYRSGAYEQYF.

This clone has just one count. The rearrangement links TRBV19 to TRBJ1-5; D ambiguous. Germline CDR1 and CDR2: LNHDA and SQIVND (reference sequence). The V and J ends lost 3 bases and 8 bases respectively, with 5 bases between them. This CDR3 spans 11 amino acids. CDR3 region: CASSIGEPQHF. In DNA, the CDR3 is TGTGCCAGTAGTATCGGGGAGCCCCAGCATTTT.

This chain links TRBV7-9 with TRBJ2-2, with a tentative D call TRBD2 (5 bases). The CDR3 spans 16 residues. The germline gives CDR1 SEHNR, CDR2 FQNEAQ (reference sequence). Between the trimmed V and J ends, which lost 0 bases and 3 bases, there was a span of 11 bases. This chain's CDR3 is CASSLALASYTGELFF. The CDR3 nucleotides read TGTGCCAGCAGCTTAGCATTGGCTAGCTACACCGGGGAGCTGTTTTTT.

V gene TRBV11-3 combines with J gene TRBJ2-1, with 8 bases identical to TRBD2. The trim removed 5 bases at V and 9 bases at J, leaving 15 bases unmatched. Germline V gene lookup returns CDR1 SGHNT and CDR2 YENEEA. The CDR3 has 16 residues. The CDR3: CASSPRGGLAVGEQFF. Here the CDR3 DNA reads TGTGCCAGCAGCCCCCGTGGAGGACTAGCCGTCGGTGAGCAGTTCTTC.

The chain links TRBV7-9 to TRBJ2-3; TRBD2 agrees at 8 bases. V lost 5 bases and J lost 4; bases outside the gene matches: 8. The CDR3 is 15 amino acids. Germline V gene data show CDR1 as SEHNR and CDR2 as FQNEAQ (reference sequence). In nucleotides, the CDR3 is TGTGCCAGCAGCCGCCTGAGCGGGAGCTCAGATACGCAGTATTTT. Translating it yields CASSRLSGSSDTQYF.

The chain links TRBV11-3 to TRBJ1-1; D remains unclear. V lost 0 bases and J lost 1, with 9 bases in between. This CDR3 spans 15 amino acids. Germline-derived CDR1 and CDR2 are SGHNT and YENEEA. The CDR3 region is CASSLERSGNTEAFF. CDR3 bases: TGTGCCAGCAGCTTAGAACGGTCAGGGAACACTGAAGCTTTCTTT.

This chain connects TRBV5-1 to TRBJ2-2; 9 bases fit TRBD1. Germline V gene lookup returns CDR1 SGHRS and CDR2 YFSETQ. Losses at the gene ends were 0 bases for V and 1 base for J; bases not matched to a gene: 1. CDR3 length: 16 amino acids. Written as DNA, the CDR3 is TGCGCCAGCAGCTTGGGGGACAGGGTGAACACCGGGGAGCTGTTTTTT. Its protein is CASSLGDRVNTGELFF.

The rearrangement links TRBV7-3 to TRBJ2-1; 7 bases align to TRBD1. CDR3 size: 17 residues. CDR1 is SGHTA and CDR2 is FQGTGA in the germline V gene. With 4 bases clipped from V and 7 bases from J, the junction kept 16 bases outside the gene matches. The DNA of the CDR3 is TGTGCCAGCAGCTCATACCAAGGGGGCCGATTGTCGAATGAGCAGTTCTTC. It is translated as CASSSYQGGRLSNEQFF.

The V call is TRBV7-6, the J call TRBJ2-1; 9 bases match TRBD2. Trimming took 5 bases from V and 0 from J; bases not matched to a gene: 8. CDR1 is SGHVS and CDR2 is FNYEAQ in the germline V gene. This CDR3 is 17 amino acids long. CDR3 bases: TGTGCCAGCAGCCCCCAAGGTAGCGGGAGCTCCTACAATGAGCAGTTCTTC. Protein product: CASSPQGSGSSYNEQFF.

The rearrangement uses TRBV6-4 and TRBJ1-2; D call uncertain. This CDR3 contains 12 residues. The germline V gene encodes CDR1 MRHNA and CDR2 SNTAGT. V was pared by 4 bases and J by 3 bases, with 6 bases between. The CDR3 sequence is CASSVYDYGYTF. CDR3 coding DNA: TGTGCCAGCAGTGTGTATGACTATGGCTACACCTTC.